Listed here are 26 T cell receptor beta chains from one sample, sequenced in a study of shared clonotypes between healthy human individuals. The data were produced by immunoSEQ multiplex PCR, yet TCRdb's version contains in-frame clones alone and is incomplete. The sample yields around 2.3 million clones, approximately 94% seen once. The sample taken for sequencing was naive CD4+ T cells sorted from blood. Subset of the sample: CD45RA+ positively selected. These receptors came from a man younger than 30 in good health.

As DNA, the CDR3 is TGTGCCAGTAGTCAAACCCGAGAGGGCCCGGGGACCCAGTACTTC. Protein product: CASSQTREGPGTQYF. This chain links TRBV19 with TRBJ2-5, with D possibly being TRBD2 (5 bases). The length of the CDR3 is 15 residues. V lost 5 bases and J 7 bases, leaving 20 bases between the germline ends. The germline gives CDR1 LNHDA, CDR2 SQIVND (reference sequence).

V gene TRBV6-1 combines with J gene TRBJ2-7; 11 bases match TRBD1. In germline, CDR1 is MNHNS, CDR2 SASEGT. CDR3 size: 15 residues. The V segment lost 5 bases and the J segment 0 bases; nucleotides outside the gene matches: 3. The CDR3 region is CASSRDRGDSYEQYF. The CDR3 nucleotides are TGTGCCAGCAGTCGGGACAGGGGGGACTCCTACGAGCAGTACTTC.

V and J are TRBV14 and TRBJ2-5; the match to TRBD2 covers 11 bases. The ends lost 0 bases at V and 3 bases at J; junction bases unmatched: 3. The CDR3 extends over 16 amino acids. CDR1 SGHDN and CDR2 FVKESK come from the germline V gene. The DNA for the CDR3 is TGTGCCAGCAGCCAAGAGCTGACTAGCGGGAAAGAGACCCAGTACTTC. This sequence encodes CASSQELTSGKETQYF. Looking up the rest from reference TRBV14 and TRBJ2-5 gives the full variable domain: EAGVTQFPSHSVIEKGQTVTLRCDPISGHDNLYWYRRVMGKEIKFLLHFVKESKQDESGMPNNRFLAERTGGTYSTLKVQPAELEDSGVYFCASSQELTSGKETQYFGPGTRLLVL.

The V and J genes are TRBV6-6 and TRBJ1-4; possible D gene TRBD1, 6 bases. Deletions cut 5 bases from V and 0 bases from J, with 13 bases between. The CDR3 runs 16 residues. Germline assignment: CDR1 MNHNY and CDR2 SVGAGI (reference sequence). The CDR3 DNA is TGTGCCAGCAGTCCCGGACAGCATTCAACTAATGAAAAACTGTTTTTT. Its translation: CASSPGQHSTNEKLFF.

The genes are TRBV7-6 and TRBJ2-7; the D is unclear. The V and J ends lost 1 base and 2 bases respectively, with 6 bases between them. The germline CDR1 and CDR2 sequences are SGHVS and FNYEAQ. This CDR3 is 13 amino acids long. CDR3 sequence (DNA): TGTGCCAGCAGCTTAGAGATCACCTACGAGCAGTACTTC. It is translated as CASSLEITYEQYF.

This sequence joins TRBV19 and TRBJ2-5, with D tentatively TRBD1 or TRBD2 (5 bases each). The CDR3 consists of 15 residues. Between the trimmed V and J ends, which lost 6 bases and 2 bases, there was a span of 16 bases. Germline CDR1 is LNHDA and CDR2 is SQIVND (reference sequence). The CDR3 loop is CASSLTSGPQETQYF. The CDR3 bases are TGTGCCAGTAGCTTAACCTCGGGACCTCAAGAGACCCAGTACTTC.

The rearrangement joins TRBV6-1 to TRBJ1-2; D might be TRBD1 (5 bases). V was pared by 4 bases and J by 2 bases, with 14 bases between. The germline CDR1 and CDR2 sequences are MNHNS and SASEGT. This CDR3 comprises 15 residues. CDR3: CASSGRGGDNYGYTF. In DNA form, the CDR3 reads TGTGCCAGCAGTGGACGGGGAGGGGACAACTATGGCTACACCTTC.

The DNA for the CDR3 is TGTGCCAGCAGCGTCCAGGCCCTGAGCACTGAAGCTTTCTTT. Residues: CASSVQALSTEAFF. The V gene is TRBV9, the J gene TRBJ1-1; no clear D gene. The CDR3 contains 14 residues. Trimming took off 2 bases at V and 4 bases at J, with 12 bases between the two ends. Germline CDR1 reads SGDLS; CDR2 reads YYNGEE.

The CDR3 protein is CASSATPGTAEQYF. The CDR3 DNA reads TGCGCCAGCAGCGCAACGCCCGGGACAGCCGAGCAGTACTTC. The genes are TRBV5-1 and TRBJ2-7; the match to TRBD1 covers 7 bases. The CDR3 spans 14 residues. From germline, CDR1 is SGHRS and CDR2 YFSETQ. Germline trimming cut 4 bases from V and 6 bases from J; bases unmatched to any gene: 10.

This CDR3 is CAVLGGGDEKLFF. CDR3 nucleotides: TGTGCCGTCCTCGGGGGGGGAGATGAAAAACTGTTTTTT. The chain has TRBV6-7 and TRBJ1-4; possible D gene TRBD1, 5 bases. TRBV6-7 is an open reading frame, and its role is uncertain. This CDR3 comprises 13 residues. With 11 bases removed from V and 6 bases from J, the gap between germline ends came to 16 bases.

V gene TRBV10-3 combines with J gene TRBJ1-2; D gene uncertain. CDR1 and CDR2 from the germline V gene are ENHRY and SYGVKD. The ends were cut back, 3 bases at V and 0 bases at J, with 8 bases in the middle. This CDR3 has 14 amino acids. Written as DNA, the CDR3 is TGTGCCATCAGTGACGGCAGCTCTAACTATGGCTACACCTTC. Protein sequence: CAISDGSSNYGYTF.

The rearrangement joins TRBV7-2 to TRBJ1-2, with a weak D call TRBD1 (6 bases). Germline V lookup: CDR1 SGHTA, CDR2 FQGNSA. The CDR3 contains 14 residues. Trimming cost V 5 bases and J 2 bases, with 12 bases left between them. CDR3 DNA: TGTGCCAGCAGCCTCTGGACAGAAAACTATGGCTACACCTTC. Translating it yields CASSLWTENYGYTF.

The chain joins TRBV6-6 to TRBJ1-1, with TRBD1 matching over 8 bases. The J segment lost 0 bases and the V segment lost 0 bases, leaving 0 bases of the junction unmatched. Germline V gene data show CDR1 as MNHNY and CDR2 as SVGAGI (reference sequence). The CDR3 is 15 amino acids. The CDR3 loop reads CASSYSTGVNTEAFF. CDR3 nucleotide sequence: TGTGCCAGCAGTTACTCGACAGGGGTGAACACTGAAGCTTTCTTT.

The V and J genes are TRBV4-3 and TRBJ1-2, with D possibly being TRBD1 (6 bases). Germline V gene sequence: CDR1 LGHNA, CDR2 YSLEER. This CDR3 comprises 16 residues. The V end lost 0 bases, the J end lost 5 bases, and 16 bases lay between the germline ends. DNA of the CDR3: TGCGCCAGCAGCCAAGATGGGCCGGGGGCAAGGTATGGCTACACCTTC. Translated, it gives CASSQDGPGARYGYTF.

The chain combines TRBV15 with TRBJ2-7; D assignment may be TRBD1 or TRBD2 (5 bases each). Germline lookup yields CDR1 LNHNV and CDR2 YYDKDF (reference sequence). V was clipped by 8 bases and J by 3 bases, with 8 bases between them. This CDR3 has 11 amino acids. This CDR3 reads CATGTLYEQYF. CDR3 bases: TGTGCCACCGGGACGCTCTACGAGCAGTACTTC.

The CDR3 nucleotides are TGTGCCATCAGTGTATCTGACGAGCAGTACTTC. Translated: CAISVSDEQYF. The rearrangement joins TRBV10-3 to TRBJ2-7; D remains ambiguous. This CDR3 spans 11 amino acids. CDR1 is ENHRY and CDR2 is SYGVKD in the germline V gene. V dropped 4 bases and J dropped 5 bases, with 6 bases sitting between them.

The chain employs TRBV15 and TRBJ1-3, with a possible D match to TRBD1 (6 bases). V lost 0 bases and J lost 0, with 9 bases in between. The germline V gene encodes CDR1 LNHNV and CDR2 YYDKDF (reference sequence). The CDR3 length is 16 residues. CDR3 coding DNA: TGTGCCACCAGCAGAGATAGACAGGTCTCTGGAAACACCATATATTTT. Its translation is CATSRDRQVSGNTIYF.

This clone was seen once. J is TRBJ1-6 and V is TRBV9; D uncertain. The CDR3 totals 17 residues. Germline-derived CDR1 and CDR2 are SGDLS and YYNGEE. V dropped 1 base and J dropped 9 bases, with 20 bases sitting between them. The CDR3 sequence: CASSVSQAFPNLSPLHF. The CDR3 region has the DNA TGTGCCAGCAGCGTATCGCAGGCTTTTCCCAACCTTTCACCCCTCCACTTT.

This clone was picked up a small number of times. V is TRBV18 and J is TRBJ2-7; D unresolved. The CDR3 runs to 17 residues. V lost 2 bases to trimming and J lost 1 base, with 18 bases between them. Germline V gene data show CDR1 as KGHSH and CDR2 as LQKENI. CDR3 sequence: CASSPFGPPGSSYEQYF. CDR3 nucleotide sequence: TGTGCCAGCTCACCATTTGGCCCTCCAGGTTCATCCTACGAGCAGTACTTC.

CDR3 loop: CASSPTGLLANEKLFF. The CDR3 DNA follows: TGTGCCAGCAGTCCCACAGGGCTGCTTGCTAATGAAAAACTGTTTTTT. The chain carries TRBV28 and TRBJ1-4; D may be TRBD1 (6 bases). CDR1 is MDHEN and CDR2 is SYDVKM in the germline V gene. V was pared by 5 bases and J by 3 bases, with 16 bases between. The CDR3 sequence is 16 residues long.

The chain employs TRBV7-9 and TRBJ2-3; 12 bases fit TRBD2. Trimming took 4 bases from V and 6 from J; bases not matched to a gene: 5. CDR3 length: 15 residues. CDR1 and CDR2 from the germline V gene are SEHNR and FQNEAQ (reference sequence). DNA for the CDR3: TGTGCCAGCAGCTACCTAGCGGGGGGGCGGGATACGCAGTATTTT. Amino acid sequence: CASSYLAGGRDTQYF.

The chain carries TRBV30 and TRBJ2-7; 11 bases fit TRBD2. V was clipped by 3 bases and J by 3 bases; unmatched bases: 10. The CDR3 contains 16 residues. The germline V gene has CDR1 GTSNPN and CDR2 SVGIG (reference sequence). The CDR3 spells CAWRTTTSGGFYEQYF. CDR3 nucleotides: TGTGCCTGGAGGACGACCACTAGCGGGGGTTTCTACGAGCAGTACTTC.

The rearrangement links TRBV5-1 to TRBJ2-3, with D unclear. The germline V and J ends were trimmed by 5 bases and 1 base, with 8 bases remaining between them. The CDR3 contains 13 residues. Germline CDR1 reads SGHRS; CDR2 reads YFSETQ. For the CDR3, the DNA is TGCGCCAGCAGGGGGTTAGGCACAGATACGCAGTATTTT. Translating it yields CASRGLGTDTQYF. The complete variable domain, with remaining parts taken from reference TRBV5-1 and TRBJ2-3, reads KAGVTQTPRYLIKTRGQQVTLSCSPISGHRSVSWYQQTPGQGLQFLFEYFSETQRNKGNFPGRFSGRQFSNSRSEMNVSTLELGDSALYLCASRGLGTDTQYFGPGTRLTVL.

V usage is TRBV5-4 and J usage is TRBJ2-2; TRBD2 agrees at 10 bases. Germline-derived CDR1 and CDR2 are SGHNT and YYREEE (reference sequence). The length of the CDR3 is 18 residues. The V and J ends lost 4 bases and 0 bases, in that order; junction bases with no gene match: 9. The CDR3 region has the DNA TGTGCCAGCAGCCCGGCTCCCACTAGCGGGGCGAACACCGGGGAGCTGTTTTTT. Translation: CASSPAPTSGANTGELFF. Using reference TRBV5-4 and TRBJ2-2 for the parts outside the CDR3, the full variable domain is ETGVTQSPTHLIKTRGQQVTLRCSSQSGHNTVSWYQQALGQGPQFIFQYYREEENGRGNFPPRFSGLQFPNYSSELNVNALELDDSALYLCASSPAPTSGANTGELFFGEGSRLTVL.

This clone was recorded only once. The chain joins TRBV11-2 to TRBJ2-1; 8 bases agree with TRBD2. J was trimmed by 1 base and V by 5 bases; bases with no gene match: 10. This CDR3 has 17 residues. Germline CDR1 SGHAT, CDR2 FQNNGV. The CDR3 region has the DNA TGTGCCAGCAGCCCGGGCTTGGGGACTAGTTCCTACAATGAGCAGTTCTTC. Its protein product is CASSPGLGTSSYNEQFF.

This clone was observed a few times. The rearrangement uses TRBV7-3 and TRBJ1-2; D is perhaps TRBD1 (6 bases). CDR1 SGHTA and CDR2 FQGTGA come from the germline V gene. Trimming left V 2 bases short and J 6 bases short, with 22 bases between. The CDR3 runs to 17 residues. The CDR3 nucleotides are TGTGCCAGCAGCTTAGCCGCTGGGGGCCTAGTGTTGGATGGCTACACCTTC. It specifies CASSLAAGGLVLDGYTF.